The next 10 T cell receptor beta chains were all read from a single sample in a study of shared T cell receptors in the human thymus. Assay: immunoSEQ multiplex PCR; the TCRdb copy retains only in-frame clones and omits some. The table records about 730,000 clones, approximately 83% of them present only once. Another study also made use of these data, one on human thymus T cells.

Sequencing was performed on thymocytes. The receptors come from a girl under three years old with a congenital heart defect.

The chain couples TRBV5-6 to TRBJ2-7, with D possibly being TRBD1 (9 bases). The CDR3 runs to 19 residues. V was cut by 3 bases and J by 4 bases, with 29 bases left in between. The germline V gene has CDR1 SGHDT and CDR2 YYEEEE. The CDR3 DNA reads as TGTGCCAGCAGCTCAGCGGGGGACAGGGTACCTCCACTAAGGTACGAGCAGTACTTC. This codes for CASSSAGDRVPPLRYEQYF. Filled out from reference TRBV5-6 and TRBJ2-7, the complete variable domain reads DAGVTQSPTHLIKTRGQQVTLRCSPKSGHDTVSWYQQALGQGPQFIFQYYEEEERQRGNFPDRFSGHQFPNYSSELNVNALLLGDSALYLCASSSAGDRVPPLRYEQYFGPGTRLTVT.

V is TRBV11-2 and J is TRBJ1-6; D uncertain. The CDR3 is 16 residues long. The germline V gene has CDR1 SGHAT and CDR2 FQNNGV. With 6 bases removed from V and 7 bases from J, the gap between germline ends came to 19 bases. The CDR3 coding sequence is TGTGCCAGCAGAGCGTACGGGTCCTGCAAAAATTCACCCCTCCACTTT. As protein: CASRAYGSCKNSPLHF.

V is TRBV7-9 and J is TRBJ1-1, with TRBD1 identical over 8 bases. There are 16 residues in the CDR3. The V and J ends lost 1 base and 5 bases, in that order; junction bases with no gene match: 9. Germline V gives CDR1 SEHNR, CDR2 FQNEAQ (reference sequence). Here the CDR3 DNA reads TGTGCCAGCAGCTTAGGCAGGGGGCAGGTTGGGACTGAAGCTTTCTTT. It is translated as CASSLGRGQVGTEAFF.

The CDR3 here is CASSSPGGTSGESTDTQYF. CDR3 nucleotide sequence: TGTGCCAGCAGCTCGCCGGGGGGGACTAGCGGGGAGAGCACAGATACGCAGTATTTT. The chain couples TRBV5-4 to TRBJ2-3; 13 bases fit TRBD2. The germline CDR1 and CDR2 sequences are SGHNT and YYREEE (reference sequence). Trimming took 3 bases from V and 0 from J; bases not matched to a gene: 10. This CDR3 has 19 amino acids.

The rearrangement joins TRBV2 to TRBJ2-1; TRBD2 matches 8 bases. Trimming cost V 3 bases and J 0 bases; bases outside gene matches: 16. Germline values: CDR1 SNHLY, CDR2 FYNNEI. This CDR3 spans 20 amino acids. CDR3 amino acids: CASSDPRTSYTESSYNEQFF. The CDR3 DNA reads TGTGCCAGCAGTGACCCCCGGACTAGCTATACCGAAAGCTCCTACAATGAGCAGTTCTTC.

This chain links TRBV7-9 with TRBJ2-4; 10 bases map to TRBD1. The J segment lost 0 bases and the V segment lost 5 bases, leaving 10 bases of the junction unmatched. The CDR3 contains 18 residues. In germline, CDR1 is SEHNR, CDR2 FQNEAQ (reference sequence). CDR3: CASSPDRGPRQAKNIQYF. The CDR3 bases are TGTGCCAGCAGCCCTGACAGGGGGCCTAGGCAAGCCAAAAACATTCAGTACTTC.

The CDR3 DNA is TGTGCCAGCAGCTTAGAGCAGGGGGCCAATTCACCCCTCCACTTT. The encoded protein is CASSLEQGANSPLHF. The V and J genes are TRBV11-2 and TRBJ1-6; TRBD1 matches 8 bases. This CDR3 is 15 amino acids long. The V and J ends lost 0 bases and 7 bases, in that order; junction bases with no gene match: 2. Per the germline V gene, CDR1 is SGHAT and CDR2 is FQNNGV. The full variable domain, in which reference TRBV11-2 and TRBJ1-6 provide the parts outside the CDR3, is EAGVAQSPRYKIIEKRQSVAFWCNPISGHATLYWYQQILGQGPKLLIQFQNNGVVDDSQLPKDRFSAERLKGVDSTLKIQPAKLEDSAVYLCASSLEQGANSPLHFGNGTRLTVT.

This clone was seen just once. The CDR3 DNA reads as TGTGCCAGCAGTTATGGGCCCCGGGACAGACCCTACGAGCAGTACTTC. Translated: CASSYGPRDRPYEQYF. The chain carries TRBV6-5 and TRBJ2-7; 7 bases map to TRBD1. The CDR3 length is 16 residues. Looked up from germline, CDR1 is MNHEY and CDR2 is SVGAGI. V trimming: 3 bases; J trimming: 2 bases; junction bases outside the gene matches: 10.

The genes are TRBV7-9 and TRBJ1-4; TRBD1 might be the D (6 bases). Germline assignment: CDR1 SEHNR and CDR2 FQNEAQ (reference sequence). The CDR3 covers 15 residues. Trimming cost V 5 bases and J 2 bases, with 12 bases left between them. CDR3 coding DNA: TGTGCCAGCAGCCCCTACAGGGCCACTAATGAAAAACTGTTTTTT. It is translated as CASSPYRATNEKLFF.

This sequence joins TRBV15 and TRBJ2-7; D may be TRBD1 (6 bases). Trimming pared 2 bases from V and 4 bases from J, leaving 18 bases between. Germline CDR1 LNHNV, CDR2 YYDKDF (reference sequence). The CDR3 is 16 amino acids. CDR3 region: CATSRKRGTLRYEQYF. The CDR3 DNA reads as TGTGCCACCAGCAGAAAGAGAGGGACACTAAGATACGAGCAGTACTTC.